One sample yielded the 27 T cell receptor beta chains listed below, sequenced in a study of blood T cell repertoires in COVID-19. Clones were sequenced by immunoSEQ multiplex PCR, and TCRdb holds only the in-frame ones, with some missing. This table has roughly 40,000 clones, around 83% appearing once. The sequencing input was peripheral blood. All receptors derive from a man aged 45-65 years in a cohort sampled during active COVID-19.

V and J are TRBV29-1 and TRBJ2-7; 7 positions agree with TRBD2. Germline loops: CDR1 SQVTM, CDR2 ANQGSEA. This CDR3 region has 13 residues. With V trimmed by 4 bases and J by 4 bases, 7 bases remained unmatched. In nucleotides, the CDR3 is TGCAGCGTTGGATTGTGGGGGGGTTACGAGCAGTACTTC. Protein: CSVGLWGGYEQYF.

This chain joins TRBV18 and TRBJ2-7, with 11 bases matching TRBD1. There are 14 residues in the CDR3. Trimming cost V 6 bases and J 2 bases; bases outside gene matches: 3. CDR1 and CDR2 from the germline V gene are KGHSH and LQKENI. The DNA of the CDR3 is TGTGCCAGCTCCTCGGGACAGGGGGCCTACGAGCAGTACGTC. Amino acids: CASSSGQGAYEQYV.

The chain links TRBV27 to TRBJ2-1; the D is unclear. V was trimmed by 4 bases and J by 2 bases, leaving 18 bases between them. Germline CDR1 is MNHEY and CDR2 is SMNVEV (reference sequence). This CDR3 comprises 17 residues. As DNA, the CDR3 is TGTGCCAGCAGTTCGATTGTGTCAGGTCGTACCTACAATGAGCAGTTCTTC. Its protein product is CASSSIVSGRTYNEQFF.

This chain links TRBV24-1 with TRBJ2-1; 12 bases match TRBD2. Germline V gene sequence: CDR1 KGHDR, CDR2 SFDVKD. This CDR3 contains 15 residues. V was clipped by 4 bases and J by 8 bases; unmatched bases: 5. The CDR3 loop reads CATSESTSGSYEQFF. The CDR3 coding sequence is TGTGCCACCAGTGAGTCGACTAGCGGGAGCTATGAGCAGTTCTTC.

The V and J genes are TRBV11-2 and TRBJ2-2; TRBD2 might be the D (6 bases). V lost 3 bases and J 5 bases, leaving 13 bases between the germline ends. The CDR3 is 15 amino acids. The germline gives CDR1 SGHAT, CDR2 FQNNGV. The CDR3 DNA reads TGTGCCAGCAGCTTCGGGGGTATGAAAACCGGGGAGCTGTTTTTT. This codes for CASSFGGMKTGELFF.

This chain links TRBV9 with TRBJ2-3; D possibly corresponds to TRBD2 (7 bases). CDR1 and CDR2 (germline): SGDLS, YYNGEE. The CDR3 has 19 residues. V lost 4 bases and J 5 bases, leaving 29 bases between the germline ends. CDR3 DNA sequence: TGTGCCAGCAGCCCCTCCTCTGCTAGCGGATATAGGGGGGGAGATACGCAGTATTTT. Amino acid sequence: CASSPSSASGYRGGDTQYF.

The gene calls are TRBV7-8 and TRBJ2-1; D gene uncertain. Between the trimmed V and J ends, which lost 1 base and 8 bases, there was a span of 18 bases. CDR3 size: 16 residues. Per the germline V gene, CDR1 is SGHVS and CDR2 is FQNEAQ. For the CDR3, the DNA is TGTGCCAGCAGCTTAGGCCTAGACGGGTTAGGTTATGAGCAGTTCTTC. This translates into CASSLGLDGLGYEQFF.

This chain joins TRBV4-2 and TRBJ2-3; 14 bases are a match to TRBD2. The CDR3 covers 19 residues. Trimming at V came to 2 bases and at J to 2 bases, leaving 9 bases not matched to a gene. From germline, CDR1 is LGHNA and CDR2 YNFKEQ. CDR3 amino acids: CASSQQGLAGGVYTDTQYF. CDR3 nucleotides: TGTGCCAGCAGCCAACAAGGACTAGCGGGGGGCGTCTACACAGATACGCAGTATTTT.

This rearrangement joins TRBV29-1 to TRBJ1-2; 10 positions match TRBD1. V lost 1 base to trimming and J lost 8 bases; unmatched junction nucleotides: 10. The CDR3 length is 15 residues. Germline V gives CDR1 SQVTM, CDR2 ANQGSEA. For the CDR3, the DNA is TGCAGCGTTGAAGGGTTTGCCGGGACAGGGGTCGGCTACACCTTC. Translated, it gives CSVEGFAGTGVGYTF.

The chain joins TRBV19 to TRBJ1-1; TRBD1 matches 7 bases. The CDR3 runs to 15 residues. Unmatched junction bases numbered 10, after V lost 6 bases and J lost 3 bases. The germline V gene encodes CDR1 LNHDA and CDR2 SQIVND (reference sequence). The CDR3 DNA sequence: TGTGCCAGTAGGGGTAAGCAGGGGGTGGACACTGAAGCTTTCTTT. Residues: CASRGKQGVDTEAFF.

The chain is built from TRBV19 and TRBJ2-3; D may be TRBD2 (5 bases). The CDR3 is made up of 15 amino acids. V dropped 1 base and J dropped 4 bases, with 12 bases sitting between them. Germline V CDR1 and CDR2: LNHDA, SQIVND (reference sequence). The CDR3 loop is CASSIGLRVSDTQYF. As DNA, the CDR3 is TGTGCCAGTAGTATAGGACTAAGGGTCTCAGATACGCAGTATTTT.

Here the CDR3 DNA reads TGTGCCAGCAGCCAAGATAGCACATCCCACGCTGTTGGCTACACCTTC. It translates to CASSQDSTSHAVGYTF. This chain links TRBV3-1 (or the pseudogene TRBV3-2) with TRBJ1-2, with D hard to call. V lost 0 bases to trimming and J lost 7 bases, with 18 bases between them. Germline V gene sequence: CDR1 LGHDT, CDR2 YNNKEL (reference sequence). The CDR3 length is 16 residues.

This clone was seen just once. Here the CDR3 DNA reads TGTGCCTGGAGCCCGGGACAGGGTTCTGTCTACACCTTC. The encoded protein is CAWSPGQGSVYTF. The chain combines TRBV30 with TRBJ1-2; 9 nucleotides agree with TRBD1. Germline CDR1 GTSNPN, CDR2 SVGIG (reference sequence). The CDR3 covers 13 residues. V lost 3 bases and J lost 10; bases outside the gene matches: 9.

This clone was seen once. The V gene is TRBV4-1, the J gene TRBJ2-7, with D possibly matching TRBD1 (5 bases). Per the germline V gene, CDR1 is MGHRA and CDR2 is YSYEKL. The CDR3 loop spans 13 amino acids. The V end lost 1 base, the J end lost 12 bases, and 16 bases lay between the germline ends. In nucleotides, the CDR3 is TGCGCCAGCAGCCAAGTAGGGGCAGACGGCCCGTACTTC. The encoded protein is CASSQVGADGPYF.

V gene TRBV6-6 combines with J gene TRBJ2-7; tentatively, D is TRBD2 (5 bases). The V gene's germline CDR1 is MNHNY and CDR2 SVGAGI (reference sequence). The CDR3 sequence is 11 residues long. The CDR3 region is CAAGNPYEQYF. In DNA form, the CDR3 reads TGTGCAGCCGGGAACCCCTACGAGCAGTACTTC.

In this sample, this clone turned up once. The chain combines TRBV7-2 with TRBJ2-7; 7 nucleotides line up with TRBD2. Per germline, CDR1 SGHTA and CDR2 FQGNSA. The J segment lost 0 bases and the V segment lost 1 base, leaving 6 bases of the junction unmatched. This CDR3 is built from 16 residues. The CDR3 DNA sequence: TGTGCCAGCAGCTTAGAGGCGGGGGTACTCTCCTACGAGCAGTACTTC. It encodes CASSLEAGVLSYEQYF.

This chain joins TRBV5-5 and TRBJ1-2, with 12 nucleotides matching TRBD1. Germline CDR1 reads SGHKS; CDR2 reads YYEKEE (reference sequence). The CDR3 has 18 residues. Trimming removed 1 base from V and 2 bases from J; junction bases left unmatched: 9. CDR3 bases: TGTGCCAGCAGCTTGCGGGACAGGGGGCGGAAAACCAACTATGGCTACACCTTC. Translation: CASSLRDRGRKTNYGYTF.

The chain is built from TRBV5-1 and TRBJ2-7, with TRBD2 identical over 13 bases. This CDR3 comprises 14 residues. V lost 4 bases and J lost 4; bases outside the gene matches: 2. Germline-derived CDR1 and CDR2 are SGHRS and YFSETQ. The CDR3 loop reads CASSQGLAGYEQYF. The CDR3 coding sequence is TGCGCCAGCAGCCAGGGACTAGCGGGGTACGAGCAGTACTTC.

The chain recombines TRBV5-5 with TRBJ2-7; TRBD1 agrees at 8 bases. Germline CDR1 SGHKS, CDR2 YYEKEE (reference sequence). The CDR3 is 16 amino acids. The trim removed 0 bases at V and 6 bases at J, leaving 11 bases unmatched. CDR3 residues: CASSLDLRQGAVEQYF. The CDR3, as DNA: TGTGCCAGCAGCTTGGATCTTCGGCAGGGGGCAGTCGAGCAGTACTTC. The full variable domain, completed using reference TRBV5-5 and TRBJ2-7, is DAGVTQSPTHLIKTRGQQVTLRCSPISGHKSVSWYQQVLGQGPQFIFQYYEKEERGRGNFPDRFSARQFPNYSSELNVNALLLGDSALYLCASSLDLRQGAVEQYFGPGTRLTVT.

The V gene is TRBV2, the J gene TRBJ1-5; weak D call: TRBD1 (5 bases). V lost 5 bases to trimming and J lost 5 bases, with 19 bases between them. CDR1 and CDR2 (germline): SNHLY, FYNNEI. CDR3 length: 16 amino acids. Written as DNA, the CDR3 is TGTGCCAGCAGTCCTGCCAGGGCTTCTCGGGATCAGCCCCAGCATTTT. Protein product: CASSPARASRDQPQHF.

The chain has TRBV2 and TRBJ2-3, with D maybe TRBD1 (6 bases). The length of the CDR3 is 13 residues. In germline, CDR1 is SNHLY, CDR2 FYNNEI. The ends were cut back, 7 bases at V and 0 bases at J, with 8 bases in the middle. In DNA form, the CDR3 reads TGTGCCAGCAAGGGGGAGAGCACAGATACGCAGTATTTT. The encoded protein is CASKGESTDTQYF.

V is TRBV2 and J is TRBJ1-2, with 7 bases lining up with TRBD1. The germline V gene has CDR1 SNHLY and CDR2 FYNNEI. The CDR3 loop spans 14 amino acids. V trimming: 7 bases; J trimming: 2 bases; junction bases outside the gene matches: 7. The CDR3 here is CASKSGTANYGYTF. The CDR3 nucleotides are TGTGCCAGCAAGTCCGGGACAGCCAACTATGGCTACACCTTC.

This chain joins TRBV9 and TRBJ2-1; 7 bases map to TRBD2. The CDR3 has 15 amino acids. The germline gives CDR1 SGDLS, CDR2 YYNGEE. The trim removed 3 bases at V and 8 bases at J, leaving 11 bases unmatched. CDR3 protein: CASSGGRDYSYEQFF. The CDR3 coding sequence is TGTGCCAGCAGCGGGGGCAGGGACTACAGCTATGAGCAGTTCTTC.

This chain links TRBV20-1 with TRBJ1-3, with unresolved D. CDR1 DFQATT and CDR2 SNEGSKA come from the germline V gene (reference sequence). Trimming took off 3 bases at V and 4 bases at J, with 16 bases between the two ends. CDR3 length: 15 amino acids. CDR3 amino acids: CSASITRTGGNTIYF. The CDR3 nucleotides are TGCAGTGCTAGTATAACAAGGACTGGGGGAAACACCATATATTTT.

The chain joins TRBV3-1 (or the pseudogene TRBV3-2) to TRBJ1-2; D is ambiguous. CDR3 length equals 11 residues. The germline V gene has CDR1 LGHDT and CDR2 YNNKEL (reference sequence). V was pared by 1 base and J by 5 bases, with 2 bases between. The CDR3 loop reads CASSQAYGYTF. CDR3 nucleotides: TGTGCCAGCAGCCAAGCTTATGGCTACACCTTC.

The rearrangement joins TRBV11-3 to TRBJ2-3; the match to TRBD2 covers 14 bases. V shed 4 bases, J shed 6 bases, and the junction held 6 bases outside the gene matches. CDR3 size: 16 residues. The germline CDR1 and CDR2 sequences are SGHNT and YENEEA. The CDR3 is CASSWGLAGDADTQYF. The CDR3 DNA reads TGTGCCAGCAGCTGGGGACTAGCGGGGGATGCGGATACGCAGTATTTT.

Here the CDR3 DNA reads TGCACCAGCTATGGGACTAGCGGGGGGCAGGGGCCGACCTACGAGCAGTACTTC. Its translation is CTSYGTSGGQGPTYEQYF. V usage is TRBV1 and J usage is TRBJ2-7; the table's D gene call, TRBD2, was not cross checked with the DNA. TRBV1 is reported as a pseudogene. The CDR3 is 18 residues long.